The clone carrying this TCR beta chain was seen repeatedly, ten times or more. Its antigen remains unidentified. There are 19 residues in the CDR3. The junction had 14 bases not matched to a gene; V was cut back by 1 base and J by 6 bases. Germline CDR1 MGHRA, CDR2 YSYEKL. The sample comes from a study of T cells in Graves' hyperthyroidism and ophthalmopathy. Findings of the study overall: Ophthalmopathy stood apart from stable hyperthyroidism in a 13 V-J model. Expanded thyroid clonotypes (above 0.001) were mostly also found in blood. With a median lead of roughly 6.2 months before onset, the model predicted ophthalmopathy.

RNA transcripts served as the template for amplifying TCR beta CDR3 regions. In the first-round RT-PCR of the TCR CDR3, the HTBI primer set was used. TCRdb re-called the multiplex PCR reads through MiXCR, storing one row per CDR3 protein. The table records 200,000 to 300,000 distinct CDR3 sequences, around 26% of them present only once. PBMCs came from 9 to 10 ml fresh peripheral blood. Sequencing was done on a sample of blood. This TCR derives from a middle-aged woman with Graves' ophthalmopathy. The chain recombines TRBV4-1 with TRBJ2-2, with 10 bases aligning to TRBD2. DNA for the CDR3: TGCGCCAGCAGCCAAGTGGTAGCGGGAGGTTTATTTCGGGCCGGGGAGCTGTTTTTT. Encoded protein: CASSQVVAGGLFRAGELFF.